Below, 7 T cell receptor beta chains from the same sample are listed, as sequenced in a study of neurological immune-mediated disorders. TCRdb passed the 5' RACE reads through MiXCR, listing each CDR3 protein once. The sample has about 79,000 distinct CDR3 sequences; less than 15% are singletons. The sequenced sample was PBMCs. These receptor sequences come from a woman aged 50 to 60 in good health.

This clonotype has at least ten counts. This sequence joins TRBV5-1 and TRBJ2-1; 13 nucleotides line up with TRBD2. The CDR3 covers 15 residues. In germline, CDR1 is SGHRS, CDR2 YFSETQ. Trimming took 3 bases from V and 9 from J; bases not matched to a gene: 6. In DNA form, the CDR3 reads TGCGCCAGCAGCTCACTAGCGGGAGGGCCGGGTGAGCAGTTCTTC. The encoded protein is CASSSLAGGPGEQFF. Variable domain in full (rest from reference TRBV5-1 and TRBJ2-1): KAGVTQTPRYLIKTRGQQVTLSCSPISGHRSVSWYQQTPGQGLQFLFEYFSETQRNKGNFPGRFSGRQFSNSRSEMNVSTLELGDSALYLCASSSLAGGPGEQFFGPGTRLTVL.

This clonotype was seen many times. CDR3 sequence (DNA): TGTGCCAGCAGCTTAGGGGGCAGCCCCTACGAGCAGTACTTC. Translated, it gives CASSLGGSPYEQYF. This chain links TRBV7-2 with TRBJ2-7, with D possibly matching TRBD1 (5 bases). Per the germline V gene, CDR1 is SGHTA and CDR2 is FQGNSA. V was pared by 1 base and J by 2 bases, with 9 bases between. The CDR3 runs 14 residues.

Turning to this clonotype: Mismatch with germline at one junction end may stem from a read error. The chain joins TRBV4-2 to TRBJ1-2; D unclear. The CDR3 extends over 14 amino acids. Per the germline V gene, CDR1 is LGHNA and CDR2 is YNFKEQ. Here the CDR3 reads CASSPHGSNYGYTF. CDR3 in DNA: TGTGCAAGCAGCCCCCATGGCTCTAACTATGGCTACACCTTC.

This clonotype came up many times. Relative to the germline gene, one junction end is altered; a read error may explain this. The CDR3 DNA reads as TGTGCCAGCACCTTAGCCCCCTCCGGGACAGGGACAGGCTACACCTTC. As protein: CASTLAPSGTGTGYTF. The rearrangement uses TRBV7-9 and TRBJ1-2, with 9 bases aligning to TRBD1. This CDR3 region has 16 residues. Germline V gene sequence: CDR1 SEHNR, CDR2 FQNEAQ (reference sequence).

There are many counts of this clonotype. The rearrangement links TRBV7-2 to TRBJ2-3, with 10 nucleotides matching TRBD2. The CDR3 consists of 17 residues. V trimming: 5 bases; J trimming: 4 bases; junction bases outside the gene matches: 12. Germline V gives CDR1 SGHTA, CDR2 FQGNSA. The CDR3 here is CASSPRGAGGNPDTQYF. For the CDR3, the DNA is TGTGCCAGCAGCCCCCGGGGAGCGGGGGGGAACCCAGATACGCAGTATTTT.

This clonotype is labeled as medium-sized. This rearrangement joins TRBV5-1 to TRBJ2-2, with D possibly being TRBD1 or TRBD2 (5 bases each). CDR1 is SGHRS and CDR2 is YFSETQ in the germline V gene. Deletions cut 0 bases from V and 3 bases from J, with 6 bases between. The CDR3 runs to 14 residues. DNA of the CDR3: TGCGCCAGCAGCTTGGCGGGGCACACCGGGGAGCTGTTTTTT. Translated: CASSLAGHTGELFF.

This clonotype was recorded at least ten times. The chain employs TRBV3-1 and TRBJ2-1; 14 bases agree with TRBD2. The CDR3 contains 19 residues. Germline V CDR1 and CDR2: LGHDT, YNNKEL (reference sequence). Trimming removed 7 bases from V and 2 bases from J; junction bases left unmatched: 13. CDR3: CASTVRGLAGVGTYNEQFF. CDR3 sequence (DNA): TGTGCCAGCACCGTTAGGGGACTAGCGGGAGTCGGCACCTACAATGAGCAGTTCTTC.